This T cell receptor beta chain derives from a study of blood T cell repertoires in COVID-19 (dated by TCRdb to the early 2020s). In the study overall: Collaborator samples came from the United States, Italy and Spain and covered acute and convalescent phases of COVID-19. The prospective study material was composed of cDNA or gDNA derived from T cells, B-cell-depleted T cells, or PBMCs. Deeply sampled blood TCRbeta repertoires from subjects exposed to, actively infected with, or recovered from COVID-19 were included in the dataset. The repertoires were released in a freely available public database intended as a resource for research on the immune response to SARS-CoV-2. Samples came from the ongoing ImmuneRACE study (first 160 participants) plus 1,254 subjects from 6 global collaborators. Nearly every sample came with metadata listing a de-identified subject ID, COVID-19 status, age in years and sex. Where available, HLA class I and class II types were obtained from metadata supplied by the sample provider rather than from assay-based typing.

As to this clone: The specificity of this receptor is unknown. No base quality information exists; no much larger clone differs at one position.

Points the paper makes about the study in general: The quantity of clinical and demographic metadata differed by source and by participant and was supplied without curation.

TCRbeta CDR3 regions were amplified from genomic DNA using the immunoSEQ Assay, a bias-controlled multiplex PCR. As for how the authors treated the data: The number of nucleated cells in each sample was estimated by amplification of reference gene primers within the assay. To quantify the absolute abundance of each unique TCRbeta CDR3 rearrangement, sequence reads were collapsed and filtered. For each sample, productive Simpson clonality was calculated by taking the square root of Simpson's diversity index across productive rearrangements. TCRdb re-hosts the immuneACCESS table, in-frame sequences only. Its copies lack some clones; in the studies checked, an unresolved V gene accounts for under half of them, and the cause for the rest is not known. V and J calls and clone size are copied from that table; D and trimming were computed from the DNA. A total of 20,000 to 30,000 clones appear in this sample, about 90% of them only once. 11% of the sample is in the top ten clones.

V and J lose 5 bases and 3 bases, and a span of 17 bases separates them. CDR1 and CDR2 are drawn from the germline V gene: SGHTA, FQGTGA. The CDR3 holds 16 amino acids from the cysteine to the phenylalanine. Of the read, only the CDR3 DNA is kept; its 48 bases are in frame from base 1. Collaborating institutions collected whole blood in K2EDTA tubes following their own protocols. Collaborator samples were shipped for TCRbeta analysis as frozen whole blood, isolated PBMCs, or DNA extracted from either sample type. The chain is made from TRBV7-3 and TRBJ2-1, with the D segment identity uncertain. This TCR was recovered from a man in his 70s with acute or convalescent COVID-19. What was sequenced was peripheral blood. The encoded CDR3 is CASSPNGQNYYNEQFF. The nucleotides are TGTGCCAGCAGCCCGAACGGCCAAAACTACTACAATGAGCAGTTCTTC.